These 17 T cell receptor beta chains share one sample of origin, sequenced in a study of blood T cell repertoires in COVID-19. Sequenced by immunoSEQ multiplex PCR; TCRdb stores in-frame clones only, minus some. The profile covers around 300,000 clones, with approximately 91% appearing a single time and 1.7% taken by the ten largest. Specimen: PBMCs or T cells enriched from blood (not recorded which). These receptor sequences come from a woman in her 40s who had recovered from COVID-19.

A single count supports this clone. The rearrangement joins TRBV19 to TRBJ1-1, with D unclear. Germline CDR1 reads LNHDA; CDR2 reads SQIVND (reference sequence). CDR3 length: 13 residues. V was trimmed by 6 bases and J by 6 bases, leaving 14 bases between them. The CDR3 DNA follows: TGTGCCAGTAGCATCCTCTATGGAGCTGAAGCTTTCTTT. Its protein product is CASSILYGAEAFF. The variable domain in full, with the rest retrieved from reference TRBV19 and TRBJ1-1, is DGGITQSPKYLFRKEGQNVTLSCEQNLNHDAMYWYRQDPGQGLRLIYYSQIVNDFQKGDIAEGYSVSREKKESFPLTVTSAQKNPTAFYLCASSILYGAEAFFGQGTRLTVV.

Concerning this clone itself: A read error may account for a junction end that differs from germline. This rearrangement joins TRBV7-2 to TRBJ2-2; 10 nucleotides line up with TRBD2. The CDR3 spans 18 residues. Germline-derived CDR1 and CDR2 are SGHTA and FQGNSA. CDR3 sequence reads: CASSLVETGTSEHRGAVF. For the CDR3, the DNA is TGTGCCAGCAGCTTAGTGGAAACCGGGACTAGCGAACACCGGGGAGCTGTTTTT.

V is TRBV9 and J is TRBJ1-2; TRBD1 matches at 7 bases. The germline CDR1 and CDR2 sequences are SGDLS and YYNGEE. The CDR3 covers 14 residues. Trimming cost V 4 bases and J 4 bases; bases outside gene matches: 7. As DNA, the CDR3 is TGTGCCAGCAGCCCTGGGGACAGAGGCTATGGCTACACCTTC. The encoded protein is CASSPGDRGYGYTF.

The J gene is TRBJ1-2, the V gene TRBV18; tentatively, D is TRBD1 (5 bases). This CDR3 has 14 amino acids. The V end lost 3 bases, the J end lost 6 bases, and 14 bases lay between the germline ends. Germline lookup yields CDR1 KGHSH and CDR2 LQKENI. The CDR3 DNA reads as TGTGCCAGCTCACCCAGCGGGACTCTCAATGGCTACACCTTC. It codes for CASSPSGTLNGYTF. The complete variable domain, with remaining parts taken from reference TRBV18 and TRBJ1-2, reads NAGVMQNPRHLVRRRGQEARLRCSPMKGHSHVYWYRQLPEEGLKFMVYLQKENIIDESGMPKERFSAEFPKEGPSILRIQQVVRGDSAAYFCASSPSGTLNGYTFGSGTRLTVV.

The rearrangement uses TRBV27 and TRBJ1-1, with D hard to call. This CDR3 comprises 15 residues. The V and J ends lost 6 bases and 1 base respectively, with 15 bases between them. CDR1 MNHEY and CDR2 SMNVEV come from the germline V gene (reference sequence). CDR3 amino acids: CASSPAPVQNTEAFF. The CDR3 DNA sequence: TGTGCCAGCAGCCCCGCACCAGTCCAGAACACTGAAGCTTTCTTT.

This chain connects TRBV11-1 to TRBJ1-1, with 7 bases fitting TRBD1. Germline-derived CDR1 and CDR2 are SGHAT and FQDESV (reference sequence). With V trimmed by 5 bases and J by 2 bases, 5 bases remained unmatched. The CDR3 consists of 14 residues. The CDR3 reads CASSLTGRNTEAFF. For the CDR3, the DNA is TGTGCCAGCAGCCTGACAGGGCGAAACACTGAAGCTTTCTTT.

This chain joins TRBV5-1 and TRBJ1-2; D might be TRBD1 (6 bases). Germline lookup yields CDR1 SGHRS and CDR2 YFSETQ. Trimming removed 2 bases at V and 7 bases at J, with 15 bases between. The CDR3 is made up of 14 amino acids. The CDR3, as DNA: TGCGCCAGCAGCTTTGAGGCAGGGGTACGTGGCTACACCTTC. Translated: CASSFEAGVRGYTF.

The V gene is TRBV4-3, the J gene TRBJ2-3; 7 bases are shared with TRBD2. The CDR3 is 19 amino acids. V was clipped by 1 base and J by 4 bases; unmatched bases: 17. Germline V gene lookup returns CDR1 LGHNA and CDR2 YSLEER. The CDR3 region is CASSQVLLRAAGSPDTQYF. The DNA of the CDR3 is TGCGCCAGCAGCCAAGTATTACTTCGCGCAGCGGGAAGCCCAGATACGCAGTATTTT.

The genes are TRBV6-5 and TRBJ1-2; 11 bases match TRBD1. The CDR3 has 15 residues. Per germline, CDR1 MNHEY and CDR2 SVGAGI. The V segment lost 10 bases and the J segment 4 bases; nucleotides outside the gene matches: 11. For the CDR3, the DNA is TGTGCCACCGCCCGGGACAGGGGGTGGATCTATGGCTACACCTTC. It is translated as CATARDRGWIYGYTF.

The V call is TRBV30, the J call TRBJ2-7, with D possibly being TRBD2 (5 bases). The CDR3 has 14 residues. V lost 3 bases and J 5 bases, leaving 17 bases between the germline ends. The V gene's germline CDR1 is GTSNPN and CDR2 SVGIG (reference sequence). CDR3 in amino acids: CAWRPPGSVDEQYF. CDR3 nucleotide sequence: TGTGCCTGGAGACCCCCGGGGTCCGTTGACGAGCAGTACTTC.

V usage is TRBV6-1 and J usage is TRBJ1-1; no clear D gene. There are 16 residues in the CDR3. From germline, CDR1 is MNHNS and CDR2 SASEGT. Trimming left V 0 bases short and J 0 bases short, with 11 bases between. The CDR3 coding sequence is TGTGCCAGCAGTGAAGCCCGAGGGCTAATGAACACTGAAGCTTTCTTT. It codes for CASSEARGLMNTEAFF.

The chain combines TRBV19 with TRBJ1-5, with D possibly matching TRBD1 (6 bases). V lost 6 bases and J 0 bases, leaving 21 bases between the germline ends. CDR1 is LNHDA, CDR2 SQIVND, per germline (reference sequence). The length of the CDR3 is 18 residues. Here the CDR3 reads CASSHGGDGQYSNQPQHF. CDR3 in DNA: TGTGCCAGTAGCCACGGGGGGGACGGACAGTATAGCAATCAGCCCCAGCATTTT.

The chain links TRBV11-2 to TRBJ2-7; TRBD1 is a possible D gene (5 bases). CDR3 length: 16 amino acids. V was clipped by 5 bases and J by 1 base, with 18 bases between them. Germline CDR1 and CDR2: SGHAT and FQNNGV. The CDR3 coding sequence is TGTGCCAGCAGCCCAGGGCGGTGGGGCAAATCCTACGAGCAGTACTTC. It specifies CASSPGRWGKSYEQYF.

This sequence joins TRBV21-1 and TRBJ1-2; the table gives TRBD1 as D, unverified against the DNA. TRBV21-1 is assigned pseudogene status. There are 15 residues in the CDR3. The CDR3 nucleotides are TGTGCCAGCAGCAAAGGGGACAGAGGTAACTATGGCTACACCTTC. Translated: CASSKGDRGNYGYTF.

The J gene is TRBJ1-2, the V gene TRBV30; perhaps TRBD1 as D (5 bases). Germline CDR1 is GTSNPN and CDR2 is SVGIG (reference sequence). V lost 2 bases to trimming and J lost 14 bases, with 15 bases between them. This CDR3 has 11 amino acids. The CDR3 reads CAWSPRQGRTF. The CDR3 DNA is TGTGCCTGGAGTCCGCGGCAGGGTAGGACCTTC.

This rearrangement joins TRBV10-2 to TRBJ1-1; D call uncertain. The CDR3 spans 12 residues. The germline gives CDR1 WSHSY, CDR2 SAAADI. The V and J ends lost 6 bases and 1 base respectively, with 6 bases between them. CDR3 region: CASRTSNTEAFF. CDR3 sequence (DNA): TGCGCCAGCAGAACATCGAACACTGAAGCTTTCTTT.

J is TRBJ2-2 and V is TRBV7-9; 9 bases line up with TRBD1. Losses at the gene ends were 5 bases for V and 4 bases for J; bases not matched to a gene: 5. Germline V gene lookup returns CDR1 SEHNR and CDR2 FQNEAQ (reference sequence). The CDR3 sequence is 15 residues long. CDR3 nucleotide sequence: TGTGCCAGCAGCCCAGACAGGGGGAGCACCGGGGAGCTGTTTTTT. Its translation: CASSPDRGSTGELFF. The whole variable domain, filled in from reference TRBV7-9 and TRBJ2-2, reads DTGVSQNPRHKITKRGQNVTFRCDPISEHNRLYWYRQTLGQGPEFLTYFQNEAQLEKSRLLSDRFSAERPKGSFSTLEIQRTEQGDSAMYLCASSPDRGSTGELFFGEGSRLTVL.